The 19 T cell receptor beta chains in this list originate from one sample, sequenced in a study of CD8 T cells in Susac syndrome (dated by TCRdb to between 2018 and 2021). The protocol used for the library was the immunoSEQ multiplex PCR assay. RNA was extracted using the RNeasy kit, and about 0.45 to 1 ug of the RNA was reverse transcribed with random hexamers. In-frame beta chains were kept once TCRdb had trimmed the public reads at Q25 with fastp and called clones with MiXCR. Rows with a matching CDR3 protein are joined into one entry that keeps the most common DNA and genes. The sample has 45,000 to 60,000 distinct CDR3 sequences on record, roughly 93% of them singletons. The top ten constitute 0.4% to 0.65% of the sample. Sequenced: CD8+ T cells from PBMCs. The origin of the receptors is a human donor with multiple sclerosis.

The chain uses TRBV4-1 and TRBJ1-1; D is unclear. In germline, CDR1 is MGHRA, CDR2 YSYEKL. The germline V and J ends were trimmed by 1 base and 3 bases, with 12 bases remaining between them. This CDR3 is 15 amino acids long. The CDR3 loop is CASSQGVGPYTEAFF. CDR3 sequence (DNA): TGCGCCAGCAGCCAAGGAGTAGGGCCTTACACTGAAGCTTTCTTT.

The V and J genes are TRBV6-2 or TRBV6-3 and TRBJ1-6; a possible D gene is TRBD1 (5 bases). Germline lookup yields CDR1 MNHEY and CDR2 SVGEGT. Trimming took off 7 bases at V and 0 bases at J, with 13 bases between the two ends. The CDR3 runs to 16 residues. The DNA for the CDR3 is TGTGCCAGCATTCGGGACCTTCACTCCTATAATTCACCCCTCCACTTT. Residues: CASIRDLHSYNSPLHF.

The genes are TRBV29-1 and TRBJ2-7; perhaps TRBD2 as D (6 bases). From germline, CDR1 is SQVTM and CDR2 ANQGSEA. There are 14 residues in the CDR3. The germline V and J ends were trimmed by 4 bases and 0 bases, with 13 bases remaining between them. CDR3 coding DNA: TGCAGCGTTGTGGAGGGTTCCAACTCCTACGAGCAGTACTTC. Encoded protein: CSVVEGSNSYEQYF.

The J gene is TRBJ2-7, the V gene TRBV2; no definite D call. The CDR3 spans 14 residues. From germline, CDR1 is SNHLY and CDR2 FYNNEI. V lost 7 bases and J lost 6, with 19 bases in between. DNA of the CDR3: TGTGCCAGCACCCCCCGGCCGTCCGACCCCGAGCAGTACTTC. Amino acid sequence: CASTPRPSDPEQYF.

V and J are TRBV20-1 and TRBJ1-2, with 7 positions matching TRBD1. CDR1 and CDR2 (germline): DFQATT, SNEGSKA (reference sequence). V lost 5 bases, J lost 8 bases, and 8 bases stayed unmatched. The length of the CDR3 is 12 residues. DNA of the CDR3: TGCAGTGCTCCCCGGGACAGCGGGGGCTACACCTTC. It translates to CSAPRDSGGYTF.

The chain employs TRBV7-6 and TRBJ2-7, with TRBD1 matching 11 bases. V shed 5 bases, J shed 4 bases, and the junction held 1 base outside the gene matches. Germline values: CDR1 SGHVS, CDR2 FNYEAQ. This CDR3 comprises 13 residues. The CDR3 nucleotides read TGTGCCAGCAGCGGGGACAGGGGGTACGAGCAGTACTTC. It is translated as CASSGDRGYEQYF. Together with reference TRBV7-6 and TRBJ2-7, the CDR3 gives the full variable domain: GAGVSQSPRYKVTKRGQDVALRCDPISGHVSLYWYRQALGQGPEFLTYFNYEAQQDKSGLPNDRFSAERPEGSISTLTIQRTEQRDSAMYRCASSGDRGYEQYFGPGTRLTVT.

The chain employs TRBV28 and TRBJ1-4, with 12 positions matching TRBD1. This CDR3 is 15 amino acids long. Germline CDR1 is MDHEN and CDR2 is SYDVKM. V lost 5 bases, J lost 8 bases, and 6 bases stayed unmatched. The DNA for the CDR3 is TGTGCCAGCAGTCGGGACAGGGGGCTAGTAGAAAAACTGTTTTTT. It specifies CASSRDRGLVEKLFF. Drawing the rest from reference TRBV28 and TRBJ1-4, the complete variable domain is DVKVTQSSRYLVKRTGEKVFLECVQDMDHENMFWYRQDPGLGLRLIYFSYDVKMKEKGDIPEGYSVSREKKERFSLILESASTNQTSMYLCASSRDRGLVEKLFFGSGTQLSVL.

The rearrangement joins TRBV9 to TRBJ2-7, with 7 bases identical to TRBD1. Germline CDR1 reads SGDLS; CDR2 reads YYNGEE. The V segment lost 1 base and the J segment 5 bases; nucleotides outside the gene matches: 3. This CDR3 spans 13 amino acids. The CDR3 protein is CASSVLTGDEQYF. CDR3 sequence (DNA): TGTGCCAGCAGCGTACTAACAGGGGACGAGCAGTACTTC.

The chain combines TRBV9 with TRBJ1-2; possible D gene TRBD1, 5 bases. V was clipped by 4 bases and J by 7 bases, with 8 bases between them. CDR3 length: 11 amino acids. Germline V gene sequence: CDR1 SGDLS, CDR2 YYNGEE. The CDR3 DNA sequence: TGTGCCAGCAGCCGGGGCGTTGGCTACACCTTC. The encoded protein is CASSRGVGYTF.

This chain uses TRBV12-3 or TRBV12-4 with TRBJ1-1; maybe TRBD1 (6 bases). CDR3 length: 14 amino acids. With 6 bases removed from V and 8 bases from J, the gap between germline ends came to 19 bases. The CDR3 sequence: CASRPYRDLKEAFF. CDR3 sequence (DNA): TGTGCCAGCAGGCCCTACAGGGATCTTAAGGAAGCTTTCTTT.

This rearrangement joins TRBV5-1 to TRBJ1-1; TRBD1 aligns across 12 bases. Unmatched junction bases numbered 8, after V lost 3 bases and J lost 5 bases. CDR1 is SGHRS, CDR2 YFSETQ, per germline. This CDR3 region has 16 residues. CDR3 sequence: CASSWGQGARGTEAFF. CDR3 sequence (DNA): TGCGCCAGCAGCTGGGGACAGGGGGCGCGGGGGACTGAAGCTTTCTTT.

V and J are TRBV12-3 or TRBV12-4 and TRBJ2-7; D remains unclear. The CDR3 extends over 11 amino acids. V lost 1 base and J lost 6, with 4 bases in between. CDR3: CASSLGPEQYF. The CDR3 DNA is TGTGCCAGCAGTTTAGGTCCCGAGCAGTACTTC.

V and J are TRBV12-3 or TRBV12-4 and TRBJ2-7; 9 bases are shared with TRBD1. The CDR3 runs to 14 residues. V lost 5 bases, J lost 3 bases, and 5 bases stayed unmatched. The CDR3 DNA is TGTGCCAGCAGTCAAATGGGACAGGGCTACGAGCAGTACTTC. Translated: CASSQMGQGYEQYF.

The chain is built from TRBV7-8 and TRBJ2-7; 10 positions agree with TRBD2. Germline V gives CDR1 SGHVS, CDR2 FQNEAQ. The CDR3 consists of 15 residues. V dropped 5 bases and J dropped 3; count of bases not matched to a gene: 7. In DNA, the CDR3 is TGTGCCAGCAGCAGAGTAGCGGGGGGACTCTACGAGCAGTACTTC. This sequence encodes CASSRVAGGLYEQYF. Full variable domain (rest looked up from reference TRBV7-8 and TRBJ2-7): GAGVSQSPRYKVAKRGQDVALRCDPISGHVSLFWYQQALGQGPEFLTYFQNEAQLDKSGLPSDRFFAERPEGSVSTLKIQRTQQEDSAVYLCASSRVAGGLYEQYFGPGTRLTVT.

V and J are TRBV25-1 and TRBJ2-7; no reliable D call. The CDR3 consists of 11 residues. Germline CDR1 is MGHDK and CDR2 is SYGVNS. With 5 bases removed from V and 6 bases from J, the gap between germline ends came to 8 bases. The CDR3 bases are TGTGCCAGCAGTATGGAATCCGAGCAGTACTTC. Its protein is CASSMESEQYF.

V is TRBV28 and J is TRBJ2-7; D may be TRBD1 (7 bases). Germline CDR1 reads MDHEN; CDR2 reads SYDVKM. The CDR3 has 13 residues. Trimming removed 6 bases at V and 3 bases at J, with 12 bases between. The CDR3 DNA reads TGTGCCAGCAGGCGGGACAGCTTCTACGAGCAGTACTTC. The encoded protein is CASRRDSFYEQYF.

The rearrangement links TRBV11-2 to TRBJ2-3; 12 bases line up with TRBD1. Germline V gives CDR1 SGHAT, CDR2 FQNNGV. CDR3 size: 16 residues. V lost 4 bases to trimming and J lost 5 bases; unmatched junction nucleotides: 7. The CDR3 loop is CASSYRDRGLVDTQYF. CDR3 sequence (DNA): TGTGCCAGCAGCTACCGGGACAGGGGGCTGGTAGATACGCAGTATTTT. Combining the CDR3 with reference TRBV11-2 and TRBJ2-3 gives the whole variable domain EAGVAQSPRYKIIEKRQSVAFWCNPISGHATLYWYQQILGQGPKLLIQFQNNGVVDDSQLPKDRFSAERLKGVDSTLKIQPAKLEDSAVYLCASSYRDRGLVDTQYFGPGTRLTVL.

The chain combines TRBV7-9 with TRBJ2-1, with D possibly TRBD2 on 5 matching bases. CDR3 size: 15 residues. Germline CDR1 is SEHNR and CDR2 is FQNEAQ (reference sequence). Between the trimmed V and J ends, which lost 8 bases and 8 bases, there was a span of 22 bases. The CDR3, as DNA: TGTGCCAGCCATGAAACTAGTCTCTCTCGGGATGAGCAGTTCTTC. It is translated as CASHETSLSRDEQFF.

This clonotype occurred once. V gene TRBV4-3 combines with J gene TRBJ2-5; D not resolved. Trimming took off 0 bases at V and 13 bases at J, with 18 bases between the two ends. CDR3 size: 14 residues. CDR1 and CDR2 from the germline V gene are LGHNA and YSLEER. In nucleotides, the CDR3 is TGCGCCAGCAGCCAAGATACCAGCTCCCCGCGATGGTACTTC. Translated: CASSQDTSSPRWYF.